The clone carrying this T cell receptor beta chain appeared once. Germline V lookup: CDR1 MDHEN, CDR2 SYDVKM. This CDR3 contains 15 residues. V lost 2 bases and J lost 0, with 5 bases in between. This table comes from immunoSEQ multiplex PCR, and its TCRdb copy is limited to in-frame clones, with some not included. The data show approximately 70,000 clones, roughly 90% seen once. The data derive from a study of blood T cell repertoires in COVID-19. The J gene is TRBJ2-6, the V gene TRBV28; D unresolved. The clonotype comes from a woman in her sixties or seventies with acute or convalescent COVID-19. The specimen was peripheral blood. CDR3 coding DNA: TGTGCCAGCAGTTTAGGCCCCTCTGGGGCCAACGTCCTGACTTTC. The encoded protein is CASSLGPSGANVLTF. Full variable domain (remainder filled in from reference TRBV28 and TRBJ2-6): DVKVTQSSRYLVKRTGEKVFLECVQDMDHENMFWYRQDPGLGLRLIYFSYDVKMKEKGDIPEGYSVSREKKERFSLILESASTNQTSMYLCASSLGPSGANVLTFGAGSRLTVL.